This T cell receptor (beta chain) was profiled in a study of CD8 T cells in ankylosing spondylitis. Study-level findings and limits: Past studies reported some motif variants in reactive arthritis synovial fluid and blood. A TCR beta motif of 7 to 9 highly homologous variants seemed to mark ankylosing spondylitis blood. Disease-associated clones were reportedly significantly overrepresented in matched ankylosing spondylitis synovial fluid.

Ten or more counts support this clonotype. Its target is unknown. The TCR beta libraries were generated through quantitative 5'-RACE incorporating molecular barcodes. TCRdb recomputed calls from the 5' RACE reads with MiXCR, one row per CDR3 protein. The sample records 120,000 to 150,000 distinct CDR3 sequences, 7% to 9% being singletons. The CDR3 has 12 amino acids. From germline, CDR1 is ENHRY and CDR2 SYGVKD. The V end lost 5 bases, the J end lost 5 bases, and 9 bases lay between the germline ends. This sequence originates from a male donor with ankylosing spondylitis. The V call is TRBV10-3, the J call TRBJ1-2; D not resolved. Sample: synovial fluid, either unsorted or a sorted T cell fraction (not recorded which). In DNA form, the CDR3 reads TGTGCCATCAGTCCCGACGGTTATGGCTACACCTTC. It is translated as CAISPDGYGYTF.